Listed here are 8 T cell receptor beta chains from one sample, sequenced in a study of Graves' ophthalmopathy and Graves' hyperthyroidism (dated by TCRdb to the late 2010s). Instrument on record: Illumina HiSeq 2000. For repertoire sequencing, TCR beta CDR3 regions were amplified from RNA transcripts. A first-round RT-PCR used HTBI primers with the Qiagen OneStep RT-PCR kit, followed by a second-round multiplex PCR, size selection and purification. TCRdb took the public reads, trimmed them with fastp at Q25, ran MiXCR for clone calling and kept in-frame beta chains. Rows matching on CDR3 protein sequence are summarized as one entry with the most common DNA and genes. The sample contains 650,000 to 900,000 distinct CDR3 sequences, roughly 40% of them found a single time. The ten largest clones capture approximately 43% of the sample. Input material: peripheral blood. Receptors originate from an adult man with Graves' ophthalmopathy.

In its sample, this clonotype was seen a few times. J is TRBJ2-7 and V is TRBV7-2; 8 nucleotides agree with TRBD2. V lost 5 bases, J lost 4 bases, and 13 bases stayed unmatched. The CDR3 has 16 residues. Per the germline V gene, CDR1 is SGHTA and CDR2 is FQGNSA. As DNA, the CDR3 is TGTGCCAGCAGCCCCTCCGCGGGCGGGAGGCGGTACGAGCAGTACTTC. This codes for CASSPSAGGRRYEQYF.

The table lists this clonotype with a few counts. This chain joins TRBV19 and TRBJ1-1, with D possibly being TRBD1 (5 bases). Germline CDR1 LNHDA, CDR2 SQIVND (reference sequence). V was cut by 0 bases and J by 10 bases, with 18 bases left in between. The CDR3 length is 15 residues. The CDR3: CASSIEVAGGGGAFF. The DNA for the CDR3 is TGTGCCAGTAGTATAGAGGTCGCTGGAGGCGGGGGAGCTTTCTTT.

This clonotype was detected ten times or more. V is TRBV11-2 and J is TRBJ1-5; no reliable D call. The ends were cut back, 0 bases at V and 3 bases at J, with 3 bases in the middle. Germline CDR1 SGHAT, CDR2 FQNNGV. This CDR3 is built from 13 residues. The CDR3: CASSLDFNQPQHF. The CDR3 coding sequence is TGTGCCAGCAGCTTAGATTTCAATCAGCCCCAGCATTTT.

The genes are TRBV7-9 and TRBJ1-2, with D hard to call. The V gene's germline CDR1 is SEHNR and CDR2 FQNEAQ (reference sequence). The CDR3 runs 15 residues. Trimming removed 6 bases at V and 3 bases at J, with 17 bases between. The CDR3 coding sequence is TGTGCCAGCAGTCAAGGCCCCGCCGGGGACTATGGCTACACCTTC. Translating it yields CASSQGPAGDYGYTF.

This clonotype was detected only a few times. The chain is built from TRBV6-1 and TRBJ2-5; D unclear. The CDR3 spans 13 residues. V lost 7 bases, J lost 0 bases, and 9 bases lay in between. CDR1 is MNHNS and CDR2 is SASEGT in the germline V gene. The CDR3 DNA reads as TGTGCCAGCAATGACGCAGACCAAGAGACCCAGTACTTC. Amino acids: CASNDADQETQYF.

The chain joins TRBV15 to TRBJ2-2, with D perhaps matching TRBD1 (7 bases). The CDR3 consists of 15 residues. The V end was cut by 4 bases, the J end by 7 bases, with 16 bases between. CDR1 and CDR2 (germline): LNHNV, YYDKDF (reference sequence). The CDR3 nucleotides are TGTGCCACCAGCATTTACAGGGGAGGAGACGGGGAGCTGTTTTTT. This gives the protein CATSIYRGGDGELFF.

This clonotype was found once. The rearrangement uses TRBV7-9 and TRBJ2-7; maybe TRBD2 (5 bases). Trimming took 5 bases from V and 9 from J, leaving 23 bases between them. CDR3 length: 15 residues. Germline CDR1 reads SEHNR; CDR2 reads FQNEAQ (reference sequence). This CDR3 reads CASSPIGPSTDTQYF. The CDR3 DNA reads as TGTGCCAGCAGCCCCATCGGGCCTAGCACAGATACGCAGTACTTC.

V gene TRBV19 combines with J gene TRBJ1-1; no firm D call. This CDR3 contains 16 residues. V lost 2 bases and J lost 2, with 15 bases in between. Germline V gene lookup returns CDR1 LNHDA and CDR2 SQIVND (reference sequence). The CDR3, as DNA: TGTGCCAGTAGTATAAGACCTTCTTCAGTCAACACTGAAGCTTTCTTT. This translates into CASSIRPSSVNTEAFF.